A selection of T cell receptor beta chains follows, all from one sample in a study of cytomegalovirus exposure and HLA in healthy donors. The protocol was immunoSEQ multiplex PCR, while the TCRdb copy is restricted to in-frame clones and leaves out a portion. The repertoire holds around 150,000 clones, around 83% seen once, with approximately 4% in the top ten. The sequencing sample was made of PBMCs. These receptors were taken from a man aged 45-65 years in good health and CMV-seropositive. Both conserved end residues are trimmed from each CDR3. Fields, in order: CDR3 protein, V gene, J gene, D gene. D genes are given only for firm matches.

ASSYSGGNTEAF	TRBV6-5	TRBJ1-1	-
ASSRLGHTGELF	TRBV28	TRBJ2-2	-
ASSPLSSYNEQF	TRBV13	TRBJ2-1	-
ASTSRQGDTEAF	TRBV6-5	TRBJ1-1	TRBD1
ASKLAGGLDEQY	TRBV7-2	TRBJ2-7	TRBD2
ASSLGRSYNEQF	TRBV5-1	TRBJ2-1	-
ASSLGQGAGNTIY	TRBV28	TRBJ1-3	TRBD1
ASSYHLGVSCEQY	TRBV5-1	TRBJ2-7	-
ASSLARYAGSPLH	TRBV7-2	TRBJ1-6	-
ASSLDRVGGTEAF	TRBV27	TRBJ1-1	TRBD1
ASRPQRTYRWETQY	TRBV28	TRBJ2-5	-
ASSSPGTETYEQY	TRBV11-2	TRBJ2-7	-
ASSPGDRVGNGYT	TRBV25-1	TRBJ1-2	TRBD1
ASSGRAGLAGQWEQF	TRBV9	TRBJ2-1	TRBD2
SAYRDTPYT	TRBV20-1	TRBJ1-2	-
ASSQWAGEKLF	TRBV4-3	TRBJ1-4	-
ASSVIAGGILEQF	TRBV9	TRBJ2-1	TRBD2
ASSVVGANSGANVLT	TRBV9	TRBJ2-6	-
ASSESRIAKNIQY	TRBV2	TRBJ2-4	-
ASSLAGDEKLF	TRBV6-5	TRBJ1-4	-
AGTGEVAEAF	TRBV21-1	TRBJ1-1	-
ASSSATSTDTQY	TRBV2	TRBJ2-3	-
ASSLLGHTEAF	TRBV7-9	TRBJ1-1	-
ASSPPGTLTYEQY	TRBV18	TRBJ2-7	-
ASSVDGTGQYEQY	TRBV9	TRBJ2-7	TRBD1
AISAAGGPDTQY	TRBV10-3	TRBJ2-3	TRBD2
ASSSPGQRSGNTIY	TRBV5-4	TRBJ1-3	TRBD1
SVGQGNGYT	TRBV29-1	TRBJ1-2	TRBD1
ASSQQGLGGGEQY	TRBV7-2	TRBJ2-7	-
ASSPGGAYKQF	TRBV18	TRBJ2-1	-
ASINSGRSYNEQF	TRBV6-1	TRBJ2-1	-
ASSPQGSLNEKLF	TRBV2	TRBJ1-4	-
ASSAGQGFTDTQY	TRBV25-1	TRBJ2-3	TRBD1
ASSQSKWDRGLYEQY	TRBV4-3	TRBJ2-7	TRBD1